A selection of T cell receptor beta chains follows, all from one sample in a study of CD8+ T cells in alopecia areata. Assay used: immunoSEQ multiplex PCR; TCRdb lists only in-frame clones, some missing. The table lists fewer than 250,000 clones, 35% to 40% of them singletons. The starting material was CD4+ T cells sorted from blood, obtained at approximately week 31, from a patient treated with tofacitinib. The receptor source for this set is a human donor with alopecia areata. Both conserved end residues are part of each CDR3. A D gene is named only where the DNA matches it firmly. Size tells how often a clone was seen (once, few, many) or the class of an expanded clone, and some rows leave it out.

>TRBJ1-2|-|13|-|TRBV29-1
CSVEGTQRVGYTF
TGCAGCGTTGAGGGGACACAAAGGGTTGGCTACACCTTC
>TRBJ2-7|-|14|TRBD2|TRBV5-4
CASSWGLAGGEQYF
TGTGCCAGCAGCTGGGGACTAGCCGGTGGCGAGCAGTACTTC
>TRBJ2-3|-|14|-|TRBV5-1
CASRVRMSTDTQYF
TGCGCCAGCAGAGTGAGGATGAGCACAGATACGCAGTATTTT
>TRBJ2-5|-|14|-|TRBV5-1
CASSLGTEQETQYF
TGCGCCAGCAGCTTGGGGACAGAACAAGAGACCCAGTACTTC
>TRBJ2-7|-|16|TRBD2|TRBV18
CASSPGLAVRRNEQYF
TGTGCCAGCTCACCGGGACTAGCCGTACGGAGGAACGAGCAGTACTTC
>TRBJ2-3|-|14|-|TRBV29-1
CSVGHAASTDTQYF
TGCAGCGTTGGGCATGCGGCTAGCACAGATACGCAGTATTTT
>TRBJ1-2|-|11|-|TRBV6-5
CASRLGYGYTF
TGTGCCAGCAGACTAGGCTATGGCTACACCTTC
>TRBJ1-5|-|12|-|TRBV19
CASSSLGQPQHF
TGTGCCAGTAGCAGTCTCGGACAGCCCCAGCATTTT
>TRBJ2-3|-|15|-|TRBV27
CASSSSLASTDTQYF
TGTGCCAGCAGTTCCTCGTTGGCGAGCACAGATACGCAGTATTTT
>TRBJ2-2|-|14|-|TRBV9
CASSGRTYTGELFF
TGTGCCAGCAGCGGCCGGACCTACACCGGGGAGCTGTTTTTT
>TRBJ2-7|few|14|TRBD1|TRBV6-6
CASGRDRGSYEQYF
TGTGCCAGCGGGCGGGACAGGGGCTCCTACGAGCAGTACTTC
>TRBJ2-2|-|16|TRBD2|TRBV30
CAWSGTSGVNTGELFF
TGTGCCTGGAGTGGGACTAGCGGGGTGAACACCGGGGAGCTGTTTTTT
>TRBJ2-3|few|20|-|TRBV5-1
CASSWGQRSVYGASTDTQYF
TGCGCCAGCAGCTGGGGGCAGCGGAGTGTTTATGGCGCAAGCACAGATACGCAGTATTTT
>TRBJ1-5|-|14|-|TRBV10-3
CAISEKPWGQPQHF
TGTGCCATCAGTGAAAAGCCCTGGGGTCAGCCCCAGCATTTT
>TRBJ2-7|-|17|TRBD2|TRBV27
CASSLRLAGGHSYEQYF
TGTGCCAGCAGTTTGAGACTAGCGGGAGGTCATTCATACGAGCAGTACTTC
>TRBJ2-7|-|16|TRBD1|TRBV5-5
CASSPKDRGDTYEQYF
TGTGCCAGCAGCCCCAAGGACAGGGGAGATACCTACGAGCAGTACTTC
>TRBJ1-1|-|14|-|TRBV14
CASSQRHMNTEAFF
TGTGCCAGCAGCCAGCGACATATGAACACTGAAGCTTTCTTT
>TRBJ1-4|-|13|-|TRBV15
CATSRDSVEKLFF
TGTGCCACCAGCAGAGATTCCGTTGAAAAACTGTTTTTT
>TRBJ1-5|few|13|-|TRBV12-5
CASGLVLSQPQHF
TGTGCTAGTGGTTTGGTACTCAGTCAGCCCCAGCATTTT
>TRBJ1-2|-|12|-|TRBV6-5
CASRNGNLGYTF
TGTGCCAGCAGGAATGGAAATCTGGGCTACACCTTC
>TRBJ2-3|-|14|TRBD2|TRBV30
CAWGLAGVPDTQYF
TGTGCCTGGGGACTAGCGGGGGTTCCAGATACGCAGTATTTT
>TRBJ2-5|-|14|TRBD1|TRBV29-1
CCGAGWDRGETQYF
TGCTGCGGAGCCGGGTGGGACAGGGGAGAGACCCAGTACTTC
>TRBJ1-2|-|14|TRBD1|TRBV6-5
CASRVTGGSDGYTF
TGTGCCAGCAGGGTGACAGGGGGCTCGGATGGCTACACCTTC
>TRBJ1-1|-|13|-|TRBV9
CASSVREDTEAFF
TGTGCCAGCAGCGTAAGGGAGGACACTGAAGCTTTCTTT
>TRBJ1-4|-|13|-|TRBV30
CAWSVRVNEKLFF
TGTGCCTGGAGTGTACGCGTCAATGAAAAACTGTTTTTT
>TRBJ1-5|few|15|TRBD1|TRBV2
CASSTGQGLNQPQHF
TGTGCCAGCAGTACGGGACAGGGCCTCAATCAGCCCCAGCATTTT
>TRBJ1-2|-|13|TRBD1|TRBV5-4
CASSFRDRDGYTF
TGTGCCAGCAGCTTTCGGGACAGGGACGGCTACACCTTC
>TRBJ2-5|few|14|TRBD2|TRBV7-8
CASSPREVQETQYF
TGTGCCAGCTCTCCGCGGGAGGTCCAAGAGACCCAGTACTTC
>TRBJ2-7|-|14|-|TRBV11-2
CATRLPGVPYEQYF
TGTGCCACCCGCCTACCCGGGGTTCCCTACGAGCAGTACTTC
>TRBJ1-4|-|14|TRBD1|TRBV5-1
CASTITGANEKLFF
TGCGCCAGCACCATCACAGGGGCTAATGAAAAACTGTTTTTT
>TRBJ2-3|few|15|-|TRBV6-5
CASSPSGGAWDTQYF
TGTGCCAGCAGTCCAAGTGGGGGGGCTTGGGATACGCAGTATTTT
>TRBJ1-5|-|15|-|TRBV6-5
CASSFSGLSNQPQHF
TGTGCCAGCAGTTTTTCCGGCCTTAGCAATCAGCCCCAGCATTTT
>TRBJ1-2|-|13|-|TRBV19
CASSIVGSYGYTF
TGTGCCAGTAGTATAGTGGGAAGCTATGGCTACACCTTC